The clone carrying this T cell receptor (beta chain) has only a few counts. Method: immunoSEQ multiplex PCR; TCRdb's copy keeps in-frame clones and lacks some. The sample lists 1,500 to 1,800 clones; around 32% were seen once. This sample stems from a study of T cells in localized non-small cell lung cancer. CDR3 length equals 14 residues. V shed 4 bases and J shed 6 bases, with 15 bases lying between them. The germline CDR1 and CDR2 sequences are MNHGY and SAAAGT. The clonotype was recovered from a male donor at least 60 years old with stage II squamous cell lung carcinoma. The specimen comprised normal lung tissue next to the tumor, sampled before any cancer treatment. The chain is built from TRBV6-8 and TRBJ1-2; D is undetermined. The CDR3 DNA follows: TGTGCCAGCAGTTCCCCCCCGGGGATCCATGGCTACACCTTC. This translates into CASSSPPGIHGYTF.